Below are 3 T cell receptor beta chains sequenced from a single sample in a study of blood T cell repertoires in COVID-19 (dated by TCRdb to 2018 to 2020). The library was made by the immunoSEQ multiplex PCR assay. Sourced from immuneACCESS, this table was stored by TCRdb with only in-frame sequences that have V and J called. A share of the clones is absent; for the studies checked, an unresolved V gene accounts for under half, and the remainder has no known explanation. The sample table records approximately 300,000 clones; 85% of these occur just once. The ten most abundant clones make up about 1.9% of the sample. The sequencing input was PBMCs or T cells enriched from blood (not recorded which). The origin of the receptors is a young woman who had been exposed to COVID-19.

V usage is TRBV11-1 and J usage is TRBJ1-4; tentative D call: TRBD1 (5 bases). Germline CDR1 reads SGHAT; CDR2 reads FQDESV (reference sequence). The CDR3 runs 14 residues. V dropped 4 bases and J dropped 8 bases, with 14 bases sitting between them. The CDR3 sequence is CASSSRGQWEKLFF. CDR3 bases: TGTGCCAGCAGCTCACGAGGACAATGGGAAAAACTGTTTTTT.

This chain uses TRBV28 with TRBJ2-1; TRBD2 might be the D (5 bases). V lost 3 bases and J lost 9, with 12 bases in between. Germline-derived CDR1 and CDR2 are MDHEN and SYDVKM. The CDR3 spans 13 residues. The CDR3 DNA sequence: TGTGCCAGCAGTTTCCCAGCTAGCAGTGAGCAGTTCTTC. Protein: CASSFPASSEQFF.

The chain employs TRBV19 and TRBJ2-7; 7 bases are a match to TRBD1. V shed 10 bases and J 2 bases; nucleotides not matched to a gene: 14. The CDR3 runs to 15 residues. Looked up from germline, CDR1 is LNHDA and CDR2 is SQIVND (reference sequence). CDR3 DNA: TGTGCCACCCGTTATGCTGGGCAGGGGGCCTACGAGCAGTACTTC. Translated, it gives CATRYAGQGAYEQYF. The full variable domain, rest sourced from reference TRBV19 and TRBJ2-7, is DGGITQSPKYLFRKEGQNVTLSCEQNLNHDAMYWYRQDPGQGLRLIYYSQIVNDFQKGDIAEGYSVSREKKESFPLTVTSAQKNPTAFYLCATRYAGQGAYEQYFGPGTRLTVT.